This TCR beta chain was sequenced for a study of graft-versus-host responses after intestinal transplantation. Looking at the study overall: Grafts that recipients had were multivisceral, liver-intestinal, or isolated intestinal transplants. All of the recipients had induction that used anti-thymocyte globulin, then tacrolimus and steroids for approximately 3 years. Regarding the study as a whole: Circulating GvH clones peaking coincided with falling HvG clones soon after transplant. GvH clones detected in recipient marrow included some appearing first in ileum or blood.

The protocol was immunoSEQ multiplex PCR, while the TCRdb copy is restricted to in-frame clones and leaves out a portion. Among approximately 88,000 clones listed, 85% to 90% were seen once. Details on this clone: The antigen remains undetermined.

Per the germline V gene, CDR1 is KGHSH and CDR2 is LQKENI. V was clipped by 6 bases and J by 0 bases; unmatched bases: 9. CDR3 length: 16 amino acids. Material: unstimulated CD4+ T cells sorted from spleen or lymph node cells, obtained before intestinal transplant. The chain carries TRBV18 and TRBJ1-1; 8 bases are shared with TRBD1. This TCR was sampled from a human donor who received an intestinal transplant. The DNA of the CDR3 is TGTGCCAGCTCGGCTGGACAGGGTTTCCTGAACACTGAAGCTTTCTTT. It yields the protein CASSAGQGFLNTEAFF.